These T cell receptor beta chains were read from a single sample in a study of T cell repertoires in cytomegalovirus infection. TCRdb re-called the reads through MiXCR, storing one row per CDR3 protein. The table has 200,000 to 250,000 distinct CDR3 sequences, roughly 12% seen once. The specimen sequenced was PBMCs. The source is a human donor in good health (CMV status not recorded). Some clones in this sample may be carry-over from other donors' samples. The CDR3 runs from the conserved cysteine through the conserved F or W. Fields, in order: CDR3 length, V gene, clone size, D gene, J gene, CDR3 DNA, CDR3 protein. The D gene is left open where the match is weak. A row's size may be missing; if present it is once, few, many or a size class.

>16|TRBV6-2/TRBV6-3|many|TRBD2|TRBJ2-7
TGTGCCAGCAGTCGCGCTAGCGGGAGAGGGACCTACGAGCAGTACTTC
CASSRASGRGTYEQYF
>12|TRBV18|few|NA|TRBJ2-1
TGTGCCAGCTCACCACCGGTCAATGAGCAGTTCTTC
CASSPPVNEQFF
>13|TRBV29-1|few|NA|TRBJ1-1
TGCAGCGCAACAGGGACTTCGAACACTGAAGCTTTCTTT
CSATGTSNTEAFF
>15|TRBV2|few|NA|TRBJ1-4
TGTGCCAGCAGTGTTGAAGGTTCAACTAATGAAAAACTGTTTTTT
CASSVEGSTNEKLFF
>15|TRBV29-1|NA|TRBD2|TRBJ2-2
TGCAGCGTTGAAGGGCTAGCGGGAGCCACCGGGGAGCTGTTTTTT
CSVEGLAGATGELFF
>15|TRBV19|many|NA|TRBJ1-1
TGTGCCAGTAGTATCGCCCAAACGGGGTACACTGAAGCTTTCTTT
CASSIAQTGYTEAFF
>15|TRBV7-2|many|NA|TRBJ2-5
TGTGCCAGCAGCTCAGTGACACGGTCCCAAGAGACCCAGTACTTC
CASSSVTRSQETQYF
>17|TRBV14|few|NA|TRBJ2-1
TGTGCCAGCAGCCGGGACCAGCGTTCCGTCTCCTACAATGAGCAGTTCTTC
CASSRDQRSVSYNEQFF
>13|TRBV7-9|many|NA|TRBJ2-1
TGTGCCAGCAGCCCCCACAACAGGGATGAGCAGTTCTTC
CASSPHNRDEQFF
>15|TRBV7-2|many|TRBD1|TRBJ1-1
TGTGCCAGCAGCTACAGGGGTTACATGAACACTGAAGCTTTCTTT
CASSYRGYMNTEAFF
>16|TRBV9|NA|TRBD2|TRBJ2-7
TGTGCCAGCAGCGGAGGTCTTAGCGGGAGAATTGGTGAGCAGTACTTC
CASSGGLSGRIGEQYF
>14|TRBV7-9|many|TRBD1|TRBJ2-7
TGTGCCAGCAGCTCGGACAGGAGCAAGCTCGAGCAGTACTTC
CASSSDRSKLEQYF
>16|TRBV20-1|NA|NA|TRBJ1-1
TGCAGTGCTAGTCAGAGGGACACCACACCCGACACTGAAGCTTTCTTT
CSASQRDTTPDTEAFF
>13|TRBV19|NA|NA|TRBJ1-4
TGTGCCAGTAGTATAATTAAGGGCGAAAAACTGTTTTTT
CASSIIKGEKLFF
>15|TRBV20-1|NA|NA|TRBJ1-1
TGCAGTGCTAGAGATACCGGGAGAACGAACACTGAAGCTTTCTTT
CSARDTGRTNTEAFF
>14|TRBV6-1|many|TRBD1|TRBJ2-7
TGTGCCAGCAGTGGGACAGGGTATCGATACGAGCAGTACTTC
CASSGTGYRYEQYF
>15|TRBV11-3|many|TRBD2|TRBJ2-3
TGTGCCAGCAGCTTCGGGACTAGCGGGGGAGATACGCAGTATTTT
CASSFGTSGGDTQYF
>13|TRBV6-5|few|NA|TRBJ1-1
TGTGCCAGCAGGGGGGATATGAACACTGAAGCTTTCTTT
CASRGDMNTEAFF
>15|TRBV28|many|NA|TRBJ1-5
TGTGCCAGCAGTCGATTGCAGGGATTGAATCAGCCCCAGCATTTT
CASSRLQGLNQPQHF
>14|TRBV6-2/TRBV6-3|few|NA|TRBJ2-1
TGTGCCAGCATCAATCGGGGCGCCTACAATGAGCAGTTCTTC
CASINRGAYNEQFF
>14|TRBV5-1|many|TRBD2|TRBJ2-5
TGCGCCAGCAGGCTAGCGGGTTCACAAGAGACCCAGTACTTC
CASRLAGSQETQYF
>15|TRBV24-1|few|NA|TRBJ1-1
TGTGCCACCAGTGGGCCCGGTTCTATGAACACTGAAGCTTTCTTT
CATSGPGSMNTEAFF
>14|TRBV25-1|many|NA|TRBJ1-2
TGTGCCAGCAGTCCTCGAGAGGCCTACTATGGCTACACCTTC
CASSPREAYYGYTF
>14|TRBV20-1|few|NA|TRBJ2-7
TGCAGTGCTAGTACGGCGGGTCGGCCCTACGAGCAGTACTTC
CSASTAGRPYEQYF
>12|TRBV18|NA|NA|TRBJ2-3
TGTGCCAGCTCAACTAGCACAGATACGCAGTATTTT
CASSTSTDTQYF
>15|TRBV7-2|many|NA|TRBJ2-2
TGTGCCAGCAGCTTAGGGCGGGTGAACACCGGGGAGCTGTTTTTT
CASSLGRVNTGELFF
>14|TRBV6-2/TRBV6-3|many|TRBD1|TRBJ1-2
TGTGCCAGCAGTTCCCCGGACAGGGTTAATGGCTACACCTTC
CASSSPDRVNGYTF
>17|TRBV4-3|NA|TRBD2|TRBJ2-7
TGCGCCAGCAGCCAAGAGGTAGCGGGAGCTGTGTACTACGAGCAGTACTTC
CASSQEVAGAVYYEQYF
>18|TRBV6-2/TRBV6-3|few|TRBD2|TRBJ2-1
TGTGCCAGCAGTTACGAGGTCTCGGGGGAGGGCCCCCTCAATGAGCAGTTCTTC
CASSYEVSGEGPLNEQFF
>17|TRBV6-1|many|TRBD1|TRBJ1-1
TGTGCCAGCTCCTCCGGGCGGGGACAGGGTATGAACACTGAAGCTTTCTTT
CASSSGRGQGMNTEAFF
>15|TRBV7-2|many|TRBD2|TRBJ2-7
TGTGCCAGCAGCTTAGCTGAAAGCGGGAGACCCGAGCAGTACTTC
CASSLAESGRPEQYF
>15|TRBV20-1|few|NA|TRBJ2-3
TGCAGTGCAAGGGGCGGGGGCCGGGGCACAGATACGCAGTATTTT
CSARGGGRGTDTQYF
>14|TRBV5-1|few|NA|TRBJ1-1
TGCGCCAGCAGCTATGACAGCCCGAACACTGAAGCTTTCTTT
CASSYDSPNTEAFF
>15|TRBV20-1|NA|NA|TRBJ1-4
TGCAGTGCTTGGGCCCGACAGGCGACTAATGAAAAACTGTTTTTT
CSAWARQATNEKLFF
>13|TRBV7-6|many|TRBD2|TRBJ2-1
TGTGCCAGCAGCCCCACGGTGCGGGGGGAGCAGTTCTTC
CASSPTVRGEQFF
>16|TRBV5-6|few|NA|TRBJ1-5
TGTGCCAGCGCGAAATCCGGTTTGGGGAGCAATCAGCCCCAGCATTTT
CASAKSGLGSNQPQHF
>15|TRBV7-7|many|NA|TRBJ2-5
TGTGCCAGCAGCTTATCCCAAGGGGTTCAAGAGACCCAGTACTTC
CASSLSQGVQETQYF
>14|TRBV6-5|many|NA|TRBJ1-2
TGTGCCAGCAGTTTGACAGACAGAGGGGCTAAGAGCTACTTC
CASSLTDRGAKSYF
>15|TRBV5-1|few|TRBD1|TRBJ1-1
TGCGCCAGCAGCTTGGATCCAGGGGGAGGTACTGAAGCTTTCTTT
CASSLDPGGGTEAFF
>15|TRBV19|NA|TRBD2|TRBJ2-1
TGTGCCAGTAGTCCCCTAGCGGGAGGGCCCAGCTCAGCGTTCTTC
CASSPLAGGPSSAFF
>16|TRBV29-1|few|NA|TRBJ1-3
TGCAGCGTTGCTCTCACTTCAGGGAACGCTGGAAACACCATATATTTT
CSVALTSGNAGNTIYF
>11|TRBV7-2|many|NA|TRBJ2-7
TGTGCCAGCAGCAACACCTACGAGCAGTACTTC
CASSNTYEQYF
>15|TRBV28|NA|TRBD1|TRBJ2-5
TGTGCCAGCAGTTTGTACAGCAGGGGGCCAGAGACCCAGTACTTC
CASSLYSRGPETQYF